This TCR beta chain was identified in a study of human T cells and chemical hapten exposure. Study context: Patch tests delivered 0.01% DPC to the upper back and were evaluated at 6 days. Variation in per-sample TCR yields came mainly from small pooled library volume differences. Findings and limits, study-wide: Expanded TCRs were compared with controls, and the expanded TCRs formed significantly more large CDR3 similarity clusters.

The CDR3 has 12 residues. The V gene lost 6 bases and the J gene lost 1 base, with 4 bases spanning the gap. CDR1 is MNHEY, CDR2 SVGEGT, per germline. About this clonotype: Antigen unknown. A clone one base away is much larger, so this may be a read error.

In the library, unique molecular identifiers were attached to individual cDNA molecules. A single record per CDR3 protein comes from TCRdb applying MiXCR to the RACE reads. The data contain about 70,000 distinct CDR3 sequences, around 10% of them seen just once; the ten biggest clones take up approximately 3%. Time point here: patch test 1, 2 weeks after DPC sensitization. Treatment of the sample: therapeutic diphenylcyclopropenone sensitization with weekly scalp DPC. This TCR was sampled from a woman aged 40 to 50 with alopecia areata. Some clones in this sample may be carry-over from other donors' samples. This specimen was whole blood, taken in connection with sensitization to the hapten diphenylcyclopropenone (DPC). The V call is TRBV6-2 or TRBV6-3, the J call TRBJ1-5; D is undetermined. For the CDR3, the DNA is TGTGCCAGCAGACGGAGCAATCAGCCCCAGCATTTT. Protein product: CASRRSNQPQHF.